The T cell receptor beta chain under discussion was sequenced for a study of CD8 T cells in ankylosing spondylitis. Germline CDR1 is DFQATT and CDR2 is SNEGSKA (reference sequence). The CDR3 consists of 15 residues. The V gene end was trimmed by 3 bases and the J gene end by 4 bases; junction bases not matched to a gene: 8. MiXCR, applied by TCRdb to the 5' RACE reads, yields one record per CDR3 protein. The sample lists about 150,000 distinct CDR3 sequences; about 42% were seen once. The V and J genes are TRBV20-1 and TRBJ2-7; 11 nucleotides agree with TRBD1. Specimen: synovial fluid, either unsorted or a sorted T cell fraction (not recorded which). This TCR came from a male donor with ankylosing spondylitis. The CDR3 is CSARGDRGFGYEQYF. CDR3 coding DNA: TGCAGTGCTAGGGGGGACAGGGGGTTCGGTTACGAGCAGTACTTC.